This T cell receptor beta chain derives from a study of blood T cell repertoires in COVID-19. Original processing methods: Estimation of nucleated cell counts was performed using reference gene primer amplification. Assay used: immunoSEQ multiplex PCR; TCRdb lists only in-frame clones, some missing. That table supplies the V and J calls and clone size; D and trimming were determined from the DNA. The top ten clones hold over 3.5% of a sample with 100,000 to 150,000 clones, more than 75% of them seen once. The sample was peripheral blood. The sequence derives from a woman aged 60-75 years with acute or convalescent COVID-19.

This CDR3 reads CASSARSGIGNTEAFF. CDR3 bases: TGCGCCAGCAGCGCCCGATCGGGAATTGGGAACACTGAAGCTTTCTTT. The chain is built from TRBV5-1 and TRBJ1-1; D gene ambiguous. CDR1 and CDR2 from the germline V gene are SGHRS and YFSETQ. The CDR3 totals 16 residues. V was trimmed by 4 bases and J by 1 base, leaving 17 bases between them.